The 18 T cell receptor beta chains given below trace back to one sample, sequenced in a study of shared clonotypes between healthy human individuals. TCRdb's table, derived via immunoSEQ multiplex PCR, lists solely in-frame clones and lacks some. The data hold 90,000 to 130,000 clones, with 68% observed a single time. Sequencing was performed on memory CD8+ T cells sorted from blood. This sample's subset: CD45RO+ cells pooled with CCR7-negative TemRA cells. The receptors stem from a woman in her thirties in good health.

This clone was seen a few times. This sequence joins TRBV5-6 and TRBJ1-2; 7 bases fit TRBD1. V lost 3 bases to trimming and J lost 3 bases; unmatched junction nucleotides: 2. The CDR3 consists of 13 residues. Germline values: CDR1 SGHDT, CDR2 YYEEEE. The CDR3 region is CASSSGQDYGYTF. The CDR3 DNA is TGTGCCAGCAGCTCCGGACAGGACTATGGCTACACCTTC.

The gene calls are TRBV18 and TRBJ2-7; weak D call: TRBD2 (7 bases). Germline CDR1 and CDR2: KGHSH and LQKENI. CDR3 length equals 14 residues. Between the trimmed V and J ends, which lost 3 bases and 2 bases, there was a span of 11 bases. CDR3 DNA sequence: TGTGCCAGCTCACCGATCGGGGGGCCCTACGAGCAGTACTTC. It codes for CASSPIGGPYEQYF.

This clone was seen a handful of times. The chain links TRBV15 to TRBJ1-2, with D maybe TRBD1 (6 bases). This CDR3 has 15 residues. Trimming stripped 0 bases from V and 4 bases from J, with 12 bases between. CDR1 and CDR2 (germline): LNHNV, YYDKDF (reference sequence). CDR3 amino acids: CATSRDRTATYGYTF. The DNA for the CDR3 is TGTGCCACCAGCAGAGATCGGACAGCAACCTATGGCTACACCTTC.

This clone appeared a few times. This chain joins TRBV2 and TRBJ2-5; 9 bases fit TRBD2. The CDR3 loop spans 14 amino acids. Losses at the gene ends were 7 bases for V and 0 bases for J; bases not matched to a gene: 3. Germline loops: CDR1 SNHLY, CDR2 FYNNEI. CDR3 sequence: CASKSGRNQETQYF. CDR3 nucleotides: TGTGCCAGCAAGAGCGGGAGGAACCAAGAGACCCAGTACTTC.

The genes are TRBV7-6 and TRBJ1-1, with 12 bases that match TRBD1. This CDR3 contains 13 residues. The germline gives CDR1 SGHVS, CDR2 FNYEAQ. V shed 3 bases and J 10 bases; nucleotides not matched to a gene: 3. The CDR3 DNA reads TGTGCCAGCAGCTTCCGGGACAGGGGGCCAGCTTTCTTT. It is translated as CASSFRDRGPAFF.

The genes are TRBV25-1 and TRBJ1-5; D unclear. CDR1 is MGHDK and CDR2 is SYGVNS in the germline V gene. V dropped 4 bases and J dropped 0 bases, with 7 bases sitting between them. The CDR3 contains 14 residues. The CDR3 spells CASSAQLSNQPQHF. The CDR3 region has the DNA TGTGCCAGCAGTGCACAGCTTAGCAATCAGCCCCAGCATTTT.

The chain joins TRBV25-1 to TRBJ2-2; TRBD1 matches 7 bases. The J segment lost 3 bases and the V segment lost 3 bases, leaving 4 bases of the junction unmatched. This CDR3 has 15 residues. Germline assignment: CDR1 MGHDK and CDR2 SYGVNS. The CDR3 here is CASSETTGDTGELFF. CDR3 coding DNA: TGTGCCAGCAGTGAGACCACAGGGGACACCGGGGAGCTGTTTTTT.

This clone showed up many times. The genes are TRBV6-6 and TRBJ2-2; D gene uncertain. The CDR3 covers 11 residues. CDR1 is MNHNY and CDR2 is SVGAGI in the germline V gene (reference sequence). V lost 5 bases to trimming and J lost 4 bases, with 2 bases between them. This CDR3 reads CASSPTGELFF. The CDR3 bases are TGTGCCAGCAGTCCCACCGGGGAGCTGTTTTTT.

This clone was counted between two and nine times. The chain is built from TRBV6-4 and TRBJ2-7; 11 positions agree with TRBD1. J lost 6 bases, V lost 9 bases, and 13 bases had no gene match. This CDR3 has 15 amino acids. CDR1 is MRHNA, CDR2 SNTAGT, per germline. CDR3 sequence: CARQVARTGGCEQYF. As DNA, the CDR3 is TGTGCCAGACAGGTAGCCAGGACAGGGGGCTGCGAGCAGTACTTC.

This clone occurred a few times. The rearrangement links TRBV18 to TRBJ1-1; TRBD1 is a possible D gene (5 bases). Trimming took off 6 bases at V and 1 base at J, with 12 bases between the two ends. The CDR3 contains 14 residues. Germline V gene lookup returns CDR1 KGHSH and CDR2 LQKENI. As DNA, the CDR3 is TGTGCCAGCTCTTCCTCCGGGGGGAACACTGAAGCTTTCTTT. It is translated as CASSSSGGNTEAFF.

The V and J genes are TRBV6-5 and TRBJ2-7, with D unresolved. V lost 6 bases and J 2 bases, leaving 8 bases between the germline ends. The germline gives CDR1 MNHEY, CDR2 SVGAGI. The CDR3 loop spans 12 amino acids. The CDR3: CASSQDPYEQYF. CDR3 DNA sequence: TGTGCCAGCAGCCAGGACCCCTACGAGCAGTACTTC.

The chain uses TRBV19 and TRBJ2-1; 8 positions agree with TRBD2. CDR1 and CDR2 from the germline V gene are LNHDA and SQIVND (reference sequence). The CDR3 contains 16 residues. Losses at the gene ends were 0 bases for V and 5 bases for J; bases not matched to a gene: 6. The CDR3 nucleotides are TGTGCCAGTAGTATAGAGGGGGGTAGCGGGAACAATGAGCAGTTCTTC. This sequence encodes CASSIEGGSGNNEQFF.

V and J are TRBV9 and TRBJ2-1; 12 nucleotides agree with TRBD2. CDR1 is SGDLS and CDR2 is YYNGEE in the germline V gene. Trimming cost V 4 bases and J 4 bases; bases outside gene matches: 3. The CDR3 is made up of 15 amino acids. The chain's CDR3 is CASSIGLAGYNEQFF. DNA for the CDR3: TGTGCCAGCAGCATTGGACTAGCGGGGTACAATGAGCAGTTCTTC.

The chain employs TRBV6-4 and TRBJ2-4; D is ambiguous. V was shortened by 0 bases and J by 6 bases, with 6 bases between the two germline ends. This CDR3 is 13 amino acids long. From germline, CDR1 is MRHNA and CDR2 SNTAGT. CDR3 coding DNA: TGTGCCAGCAGTGACTCGGAGTCAAACATTCAGTACTTC. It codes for CASSDSESNIQYF.

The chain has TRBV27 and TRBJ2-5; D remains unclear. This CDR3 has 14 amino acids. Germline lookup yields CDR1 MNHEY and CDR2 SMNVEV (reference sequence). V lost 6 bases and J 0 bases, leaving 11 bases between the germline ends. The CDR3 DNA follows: TGTGCCAGCAGGAGAAGCGTGTACCAAGAGACCCAGTACTTC. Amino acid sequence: CASRRSVYQETQYF.

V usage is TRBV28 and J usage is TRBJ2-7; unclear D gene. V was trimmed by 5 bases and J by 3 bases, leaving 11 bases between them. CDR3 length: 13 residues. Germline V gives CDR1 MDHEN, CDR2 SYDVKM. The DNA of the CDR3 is TGTGCCAGCAGTCCCAGAGCGATCTACGAGCAGTACTTC. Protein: CASSPRAIYEQYF.

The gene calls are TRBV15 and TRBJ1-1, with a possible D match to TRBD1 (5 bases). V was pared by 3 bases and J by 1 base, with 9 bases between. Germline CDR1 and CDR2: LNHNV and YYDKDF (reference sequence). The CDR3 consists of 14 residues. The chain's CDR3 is CATSRGRRNTEAFF. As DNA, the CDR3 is TGTGCCACCAGCAGGGGACGGAGGAACACTGAAGCTTTCTTT.

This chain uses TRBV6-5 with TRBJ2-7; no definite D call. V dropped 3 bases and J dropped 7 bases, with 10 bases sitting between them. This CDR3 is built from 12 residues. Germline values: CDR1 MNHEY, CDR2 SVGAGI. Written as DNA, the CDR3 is TGTGCCAGCAGTTATAGGATAGGGGAGCAGTACTTC. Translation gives CASSYRIGEQYF.